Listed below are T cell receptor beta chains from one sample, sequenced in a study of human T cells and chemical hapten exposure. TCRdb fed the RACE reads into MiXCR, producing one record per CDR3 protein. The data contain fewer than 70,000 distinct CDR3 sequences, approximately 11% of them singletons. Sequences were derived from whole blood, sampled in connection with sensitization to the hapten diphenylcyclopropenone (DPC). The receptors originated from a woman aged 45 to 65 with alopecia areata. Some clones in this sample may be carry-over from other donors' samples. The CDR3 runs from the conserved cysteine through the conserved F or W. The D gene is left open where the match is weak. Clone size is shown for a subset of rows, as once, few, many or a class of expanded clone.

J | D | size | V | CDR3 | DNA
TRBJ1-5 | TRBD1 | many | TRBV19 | CASNPTGGSNQPQHF | TGTGCCAGTAATCCGACAGGGGGTAGCAATCAGCCCCAGCATTTT
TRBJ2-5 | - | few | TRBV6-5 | CATSWVGQETQYF | TGTGCCACCTCATGGGTTGGCCAAGAGACCCAGTACTTC
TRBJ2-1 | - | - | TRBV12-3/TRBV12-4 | CASKPGPGQNEQFF | TGTGCCAGCAAGCCGGGACCCGGGCAGAATGAGCAGTTCTTC
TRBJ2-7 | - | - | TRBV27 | CASSPLDPAYEQYF | TGTGCCAGCAGCCCACTCGACCCCGCCTACGAGCAGTACTTC
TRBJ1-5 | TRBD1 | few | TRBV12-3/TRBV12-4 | CASRPGGTAYQPQHF | TGTGCCAGCAGACCGGGCGGGACAGCCTATCAGCCCCAGCATTTT
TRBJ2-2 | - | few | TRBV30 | CAWSKQGGGELFF | TGTGCCTGGAGTAAGCAGGGCGGCGGGGAGCTGTTTTTT
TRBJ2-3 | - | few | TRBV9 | CASGRLARDTQYF | TGTGCCAGCGGGCGCCTAGCACGAGATACGCAGTATTTT
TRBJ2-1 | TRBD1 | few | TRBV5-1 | CASSFGQGYNEQFF | TGCGCCAGCAGCTTTGGACAGGGTTACAATGAGCAGTTCTTC
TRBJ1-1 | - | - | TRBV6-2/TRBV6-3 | CASSLWESEAFF | TGTGCCAGCAGTTTATGGGAGAGTGAAGCTTTCTTT
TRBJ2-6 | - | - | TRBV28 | CASSPPITGANVLTF | TGTGCCAGCAGTCCCCCTATTACAGGGGCCAACGTCCTGACTTTC
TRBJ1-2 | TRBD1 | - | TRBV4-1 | CASSQDRAGGYGYTF | TGCGCCAGCAGCCAAGATCGGGCAGGGGGCTATGGCTACACCTTC